This T cell receptor (beta chain) was found in a study of Graves' ophthalmopathy and Graves' hyperthyroidism. Whole-study context: Peripheral blood (taken before any treatment) was collected at initial diagnosis.

Study-wide results and limits: A majority of expanded thyroid clonotypes exceeding 0.001 frequency were likewise present in blood.

Amplification from RNA transcripts yielded the TCR beta CDR3 regions. Amplification began with first-round RT-PCR using HTBI primers, then second-round multiplex PCR was performed. In TCRdb, the multiplex PCR reads were re-called with MiXCR into one record per CDR3 protein. Of hundreds of thousands of distinct CDR3 sequences detected, approximately 15% appear once; the ten largest clones hold about 9.4%. Sampling less than 13 ml of fresh peripheral blood provided the PBMCs. This clonotype has a count of ten or more. Its antigen is not known. The germline V gene has CDR1 SGHAT and CDR2 FQDESV (reference sequence). The CDR3 consists of 17 residues. Trimming took 6 bases from V and 1 from J, leaving 18 bases between them.

Sample: blood. This clonotype originated in a woman in her 30s with Graves' ophthalmopathy. The V gene is TRBV11-1, the J gene TRBJ2-2, with a possible D match to TRBD2 (7 bases). The CDR3 reads CASRPPGGAENTGELFF. CDR3 nucleotides: TGTGCCAGCAGACCTCCTGGGGGGGCAGAGAACACCGGGGAGCTGTTTTTT.